The rows below give T cell receptor beta chains drawn from one sample of a study of T cell responses to AZD1222 COVID-19 vaccine. Assay: immunoSEQ multiplex PCR; the TCRdb copy retains only in-frame clones and omits some. The sample yields about 140,000 clones, around 91% seen once. Sample: peripheral blood, taken on day 0 of AZD1222 vaccination. These receptors came from an adult in good health. The CDR3 runs from the conserved cysteine through the conserved F or W. Each record gives: clone size, J gene, V gene, D gene, CDR3 protein, CDR3 DNA. The D gene is left open where the match is weak. Some rows mark clone size as missing; the rest say once, few, many or name a class of expanded clone.

size: once
J: TRBJ2-3
V: TRBV6-5
D: -
CDR3: CASSYSRSSTDTQYF
DNA: TGTGCCAGCAGTTACTCCCGTTCCAGCACAGATACGCAGTATTTT

size: once
J: TRBJ1-2
V: TRBV5-1
D: -
CDR3: CASRGLYGYTF
DNA: TGCGCCAGCAGAGGGTTGTATGGCTACACCTTC

size: once
J: TRBJ2-6
V: TRBV18
D: -
CDR3: CASSSDKAGANVLTF
DNA: TGTGCCAGCTCATCGGACAAAGCTGGGGCCAACGTCCTGACTTTC

size: -
J: TRBJ1-4
V: TRBV19
D: -
CDR3: CASSPVTGLANEKLFF
DNA: TGTGCCAGTAGCCCGGTAACAGGGCTGGCTAATGAAAAACTGTTTTTT

size: -
J: TRBJ1-1
V: TRBV29-1
D: -
CDR3: CSVEGLGASVSGGIEAFF
DNA: TGCAGCGTTGAAGGCCTGGGCGCATCCGTGAGCGGGGGGATTGAAGCTTTCTTT

size: -
J: TRBJ1-1
V: TRBV6-5
D: TRBD1
CDR3: CASRYDRDTEAFF
DNA: TGTGCCAGCAGATATGACAGGGACACTGAAGCTTTCTTT

size: -
J: TRBJ1-3
V: TRBV9
D: -
CDR3: CASSGPGTSGNTIYF
DNA: TGTGCCAGCAGCGGTCCAGGTACCTCTGGAAACACCATATATTTT

size: -
J: TRBJ1-5
V: TRBV24-1
D: -
CDR3: CATSRGFGQPQHF
DNA: TGTGCCACCAGTAGAGGGTTCGGGCAGCCCCAGCATTTT

size: -
J: TRBJ2-5
V: TRBV6-4
D: TRBD2
CDR3: CASSPTGTSGAETQYF
DNA: TGTGCCAGCAGTCCCACCGGGACTAGCGGGGCGGAGACCCAGTACTTC

size: -
J: TRBJ2-1
V: TRBV28
D: -
CDR3: CASRTGSDPNNEQFF
DNA: TGTGCCAGCAGAACAGGGTCGGACCCCAACAATGAGCAGTTCTTC

size: -
J: TRBJ2-3
V: TRBV18
D: TRBD2
CDR3: CASSPGLAANTQYF
DNA: TGTGCCAGCTCACCGGGGCTAGCGGCGAATACGCAGTATTTT

size: once
J: TRBJ2-7
V: TRBV2
D: TRBD2
CDR3: CASGSSGGAGEQYF
DNA: TGTGCCAGCGGATCTAGCGGGGGGGCGGGCGAGCAGTACTTC

size: once
J: TRBJ2-6
V: TRBV29-1
D: -
CDR3: CSTQGGKFGANVLTF
DNA: TGCAGCACCCAGGGGGGGAAGTTTGGGGCCAACGTCCTGACTTTC

size: -
J: TRBJ2-7
V: TRBV28
D: -
CDR3: CASRYRVNHEQYF
DNA: TGTGCCAGCAGATACAGGGTTAACCACGAGCAGTACTTC

size: -
J: TRBJ2-5
V: TRBV27
D: -
CDR3: CASSWVGGETQYF
DNA: TGTGCCAGCAGTTGGGTAGGAGGGGAGACCCAGTACTTC

size: -
J: TRBJ2-2
V: TRBV30
D: TRBD1
CDR3: CAWSQGANTGELFF
DNA: TGTGCCTGGAGCCAGGGGGCCAACACCGGGGAGCTGTTTTTT

size: -
J: TRBJ2-7
V: TRBV18
D: TRBD2
CDR3: CASSLQRGGRGEQYF
DNA: TGTGCCAGCTCACTTCAGCGGGGGGGCCGGGGCGAGCAGTACTTC

size: -
J: TRBJ2-7
V: TRBV5-1
D: TRBD2
CDR3: CASSLVAGPGNSYEQYF
DNA: TGCGCCAGCAGCTTGGTAGCGGGACCGGGGAACTCCTACGAGCAGTACTTC